The 27 T cell receptor beta chains given below trace back to one sample, sequenced in a study of T cell responses to AZD1222 COVID-19 vaccine. This table comes from immunoSEQ multiplex PCR, and its TCRdb copy is limited to in-frame clones, with some not included. The table has approximately 180,000 clones, 85% to 90% seen once. The material sequenced was peripheral blood, taken on day 0 of AZD1222 vaccination. The receptor set was obtained from an adult in good health.

The rearrangement links TRBV24-1 to TRBJ2-3, with D perhaps TRBD2 (5 bases). The CDR3 has 16 amino acids. V dropped 4 bases and J dropped 0 bases, with 13 bases sitting between them. The germline V gene has CDR1 KGHDR and CDR2 SFDVKD. The CDR3 sequence: CATSDRRGTSTDTQYF. The CDR3 nucleotides are TGTGCCACCAGTGACCGACGGGGAACTAGCACAGATACGCAGTATTTT.

The V call is TRBV4-1, the J call TRBJ2-5; D may be TRBD1 (6 bases). V lost 0 bases and J 4 bases, leaving 12 bases between the germline ends. Germline V gene lookup returns CDR1 MGHRA and CDR2 YSYEKL. The CDR3 is 15 amino acids. CDR3 protein: CASSQDSNRVETQYF. The DNA of the CDR3 is TGCGCCAGCAGCCAAGATTCTAACAGGGTAGAGACCCAGTACTTC.

The J gene is TRBJ1-6, the V gene TRBV9; a possible D gene is TRBD1 (6 bases). Trimming stripped 1 base from V and 6 bases from J, with 8 bases between. CDR1 SGDLS and CDR2 YYNGEE come from the germline V gene. This CDR3 spans 14 amino acids. The CDR3 is CASSVRGGNSPLHF. The CDR3 bases are TGTGCCAGCAGCGTAAGAGGGGGTAATTCACCCCTCCACTTT.

There are a few counts of this clone. This chain connects TRBV2 to TRBJ2-7; 7 bases fit TRBD1. The trim removed 2 bases at V and 4 bases at J, leaving 11 bases unmatched. The CDR3 spans 16 residues. Germline-derived CDR1 and CDR2 are SNHLY and FYNNEI. The CDR3 nucleotides are TGTGCCAGCAGTGAACGAATGACAGGGATTGGGTACGAGCAGTACTTC. Translating it yields CASSERMTGIGYEQYF.

V usage is TRBV27 and J usage is TRBJ2-3, with 9 bases lining up with TRBD1. CDR1 is MNHEY, CDR2 SMNVEV, per germline (reference sequence). The CDR3 is 15 residues long. The junction had 7 bases not matched to a gene; V was cut back by 6 bases and J by 3 bases. CDR3 loop: CASSQLDRGTDTQYF. CDR3 bases: TGTGCCAGCAGCCAGTTGGACAGGGGAACAGATACGCAGTATTTT.

V usage is TRBV5-4 and J usage is TRBJ1-4, with a tentative D call TRBD1 (6 bases). The CDR3 length is 15 residues. V lost 4 bases and J lost 3, with 13 bases in between. From germline, CDR1 is SGHNT and CDR2 YYREEE (reference sequence). This chain's CDR3 is CASSKRRGPNEKLFF. Written as DNA, the CDR3 is TGTGCCAGCAGCAAACGCCGGGGGCCTAATGAAAAACTGTTTTTT.

J is TRBJ1-5 and V is TRBV11-1; 7 nucleotides agree with TRBD1. Per germline, CDR1 SGHAT and CDR2 FQDESV (reference sequence). Trimming took 5 bases from V and 7 from J; bases not matched to a gene: 5. The CDR3 covers 13 residues. CDR3 in amino acids: CASSQDRDQPQHF. In nucleotides, the CDR3 is TGTGCCAGCAGCCAAGACAGGGACCAGCCCCAGCATTTT. Variable domain in full (rest from reference TRBV11-1 and TRBJ1-5): EAEVAQSPRYKITEKSQAVAFWCDPISGHATLYWYRQILGQGPELLVQFQDESVVDDSQLPKDRFSAERLKGVDSTLKIQPAELGDSAMYLCASSQDRDQPQHFGDGTRLSIL.

The rearrangement links TRBV4-3 to TRBJ2-3; TRBD1 might be the D (5 bases). The CDR3 spans 17 residues. The V gene lost 1 base and the J gene lost 3 bases, with 17 bases spanning the gap. Germline V gene sequence: CDR1 LGHNA, CDR2 YSLEER. The DNA of the CDR3 is TGCGCCAGCAGCCAAGCAACAGGCGAACTCTCGACAGATACGCAGTATTTT. Residues: CASSQATGELSTDTQYF.

This rearrangement joins TRBV24-1 to TRBJ1-1, with D possibly matching TRBD1 (6 bases). V lost 7 bases and J lost 4, with 12 bases in between. The V gene's germline CDR1 is KGHDR and CDR2 SFDVKD. The CDR3 has 13 residues. The CDR3 nucleotides are TGTGCCACCAGCAGGGGCGGTAGCACTGAAGCTTTCTTT. This gives the protein CATSRGGSTEAFF.

This rearrangement joins TRBV2 to TRBJ2-1, with D unclear. The CDR3 extends over 11 amino acids. Trimming cost V 6 bases and J 3 bases, with 3 bases left between them. The germline V gene encodes CDR1 SNHLY and CDR2 FYNNEI. CDR3 sequence reads: CASSDYNEQFF. Here the CDR3 DNA reads TGTGCCAGCAGCGACTACAATGAGCAGTTCTTC.

The chain carries TRBV5-5 and TRBJ1-2, with a possible D match to TRBD1 (6 bases). Trimming removed 0 bases from V and 5 bases from J, with 14 bases in between. CDR1 SGHKS and CDR2 YYEKEE come from the germline V gene (reference sequence). The CDR3 runs 15 residues. The CDR3 nucleotides are TGTGCCAGCAGCTTGGGGACAGTCATGGCGTATGGCTACACCTTC. The encoded protein is CASSLGTVMAYGYTF.

The V gene is TRBV7-2, the J gene TRBJ1-1; D is undetermined. The V gene lost 5 bases and the J gene lost 3 bases, with 13 bases spanning the gap. The CDR3 is 14 residues long. CDR1 is SGHTA and CDR2 is FQGNSA in the germline V gene. This CDR3 is CASSPYRADTEAFF. CDR3 nucleotide sequence: TGTGCCAGCAGCCCGTACCGGGCGGACACTGAAGCTTTCTTT.

There are a few counts of this clone. The CDR3 DNA sequence: TGTGCCAGCAGCTTAAGGGGCCGGGGCGAGCAGTACGTC. Translated, it gives CASSLRGRGEQYV. The chain carries TRBV13 and TRBJ2-7; D tentatively fits TRBD1 or TRBD2 (5 bases each). Looked up from germline, CDR1 is PRHDT and CDR2 is FYEKMQ (reference sequence). The CDR3 has 13 amino acids. Trimming left V 2 bases short and J 6 bases short, with 11 bases between.

The V and J genes are TRBV5-1 and TRBJ1-1, with D possibly TRBD1 on 5 matching bases. With 2 bases removed from V and 1 base from J, the gap between germline ends came to 12 bases. Per germline, CDR1 SGHRS and CDR2 YFSETQ. The CDR3 runs to 15 residues. The CDR3 DNA reads as TGCGCCAGCAGCTTACAAGGGACGGGGAACACTGAAGCTTTCTTT. It specifies CASSLQGTGNTEAFF. The full variable domain, completed using reference TRBV5-1 and TRBJ1-1, is KAGVTQTPRYLIKTRGQQVTLSCSPISGHRSVSWYQQTPGQGLQFLFEYFSETQRNKGNFPGRFSGRQFSNSRSEMNVSTLELGDSALYLCASSLQGTGNTEAFFGQGTRLTVV.

V gene TRBV28 combines with J gene TRBJ2-2, with D unresolved. V was pared by 3 bases and J by 5 bases, with 10 bases between. The CDR3 is 14 amino acids. Germline assignment: CDR1 MDHEN and CDR2 SYDVKM. This chain's CDR3 is CASSFSRWTGELFF. In DNA, the CDR3 is TGTGCCAGCAGTTTCTCGAGGTGGACCGGGGAGCTGTTTTTT.

The genes are TRBV19 and TRBJ2-3; 8 nucleotides match TRBD2. Germline trimming cut 0 bases from V and 0 bases from J; bases unmatched to any gene: 5. Germline V CDR1 and CDR2: LNHDA, SQIVND (reference sequence). This CDR3 is 17 amino acids long. CDR3 protein: CASSIELAGWSTDTQYF. CDR3 in DNA: TGTGCCAGTAGTATAGAGTTAGCGGGATGGAGCACAGATACGCAGTATTTT. Supplemented by reference TRBV19 and TRBJ2-3, the full variable domain reads DGGITQSPKYLFRKEGQNVTLSCEQNLNHDAMYWYRQDPGQGLRLIYYSQIVNDFQKGDIAEGYSVSREKKESFPLTVTSAQKNPTAFYLCASSIELAGWSTDTQYFGPGTRLTVL.

The rearrangement joins TRBV3-1 (or the pseudogene TRBV3-2) to TRBJ2-2; 7 nucleotides agree with TRBD1. Germline assignment: CDR1 LGHDT and CDR2 YNNKEL (reference sequence). The J segment lost 2 bases and the V segment lost 1 base, leaving 4 bases of the junction unmatched. This CDR3 region has 16 residues. In DNA, the CDR3 is TGTGCCAGCAGCCAAGCTCGGACAGGTAACACCGGGGAGCTGTTTTTT. It translates to CASSQARTGNTGELFF.

The V gene is TRBV19, the J gene TRBJ1-1, with TRBD1 as a possible D gene (5 bases). Trimming stripped 4 bases from V and 1 base from J, with 13 bases between. The CDR3 sequence is 15 residues long. Per the germline V gene, CDR1 is LNHDA and CDR2 is SQIVND (reference sequence). The CDR3 spells CASSRGGTGNTEAFF. DNA for the CDR3: TGTGCCAGTAGTAGGGGGGGGACGGGGAACACTGAAGCTTTCTTT.

V gene TRBV3-1 (or the pseudogene TRBV3-2) combines with J gene TRBJ1-1; no clear D. This CDR3 has 14 residues. Germline assignment: CDR1 LGHDT and CDR2 YNNKEL (reference sequence). The V and J ends lost 1 base and 3 bases respectively, with 9 bases between them. CDR3 nucleotides: TGTGCCAGCAGCCAAGGGGCTTTGGACACTGAAGCTTTCTTT. It specifies CASSQGALDTEAFF.

The chain combines TRBV11-2 with TRBJ2-1; 9 positions agree with TRBD2. The junction had 5 bases not matched to a gene; V was cut back by 5 bases and J by 6 bases. Germline V CDR1 and CDR2: SGHAT, FQNNGV. The length of the CDR3 is 14 residues. The CDR3 is CASSLGLASNEQFF. The DNA of the CDR3 is TGTGCCAGCAGCCTGGGACTAGCCTCCAATGAGCAGTTCTTC.

This sequence joins TRBV11-2 and TRBJ2-7; 8 bases map to TRBD1. The CDR3 length is 15 residues. V dropped 3 bases and J dropped 2; count of bases not matched to a gene: 6. The germline gives CDR1 SGHAT, CDR2 FQNNGV. CDR3 sequence reads: CASSFVDRGTYEQYF. DNA of the CDR3: TGTGCCAGCAGCTTCGTCGACAGGGGAACCTACGAGCAGTACTTC.

This clone has more than one count but fewer than ten. The gene calls are TRBV7-9 and TRBJ1-1; no firm D call. This CDR3 comprises 13 residues. Germline values: CDR1 SEHNR, CDR2 FQNEAQ (reference sequence). Between the trimmed V and J ends, which lost 4 bases and 5 bases, there was a span of 11 bases. CDR3 nucleotides: TGTGCCAGCAGCTCCCCGCTGGGGACTGAAGCTTTCTTT. Protein product: CASSSPLGTEAFF.

The rearrangement links TRBV28 to TRBJ2-7, with TRBD1 matching over 7 bases. The V and J ends lost 5 bases and 1 base, in that order; junction bases with no gene match: 8. Germline values: CDR1 MDHEN, CDR2 SYDVKM. The CDR3 length is 15 residues. The CDR3 reads CASSRTGPPSYEQYF. For the CDR3, the DNA is TGTGCCAGCAGTCGGACAGGTCCCCCATCCTACGAGCAGTACTTC.

The V gene is TRBV28, the J gene TRBJ2-7; TRBD1 matches 7 bases. The CDR3 runs 14 residues. Losses at the gene ends were 7 bases for V and 1 base for J; bases not matched to a gene: 7. The V gene's germline CDR1 is MDHEN and CDR2 SYDVKM. In nucleotides, the CDR3 is TGTGCCAGCACCCGGGGACAGCCTTCCTACGAGCAGTACGTC. Encoded protein: CASTRGQPSYEQYV.

This clone came up a few times. This rearrangement joins TRBV28 to TRBJ1-3; 9 nucleotides line up with TRBD1. Germline CDR1 and CDR2: MDHEN and SYDVKM. V shed 4 bases, J shed 4 bases, and the junction held 8 bases outside the gene matches. The CDR3 has 16 amino acids. In DNA, the CDR3 is TGTGCCAGCAGTTCTTACCGGGACAGGGAAGGAAACACCATATATTTT. Protein product: CASSSYRDREGNTIYF.

This clone was recorded only once. The chain combines TRBV29-1 with TRBJ2-1, with D unclear. Trimming cost V 6 bases and J 0 bases, with 9 bases left between them. The CDR3 consists of 13 residues. CDR1 is SQVTM and CDR2 is ANQGSEA in the germline V gene. As DNA, the CDR3 is TGCAGCGTGGTACAAAGCTCCTACAATGAGCAGTTCTTC. Protein product: CSVVQSSYNEQFF.

The chain uses TRBV9 and TRBJ2-2; D gene ambiguous. The CDR3 covers 14 residues. Trimming cost V 1 base and J 4 bases, with 8 bases left between them. CDR1 is SGDLS and CDR2 is YYNGEE in the germline V gene. The CDR3 here is CASSVKAGTGELFF. The CDR3 DNA sequence: TGTGCCAGCAGCGTAAAGGCTGGCACCGGGGAGCTGTTTTTT.